The text below deals with one T cell receptor (beta chain). What antigen it recognizes has not been identified. No base quality values were provided; no much bigger clone lies one nucleotide off. This sample includes further DNA sequences coding for the same CDR3. Collaborating institutions collected whole blood in K2EDTA tubes following their own protocols. For TCRbeta analysis, collaborators shipped samples as frozen whole blood, isolated PBMCs, or DNA extracted from either of those sample types. TCRbeta CDR3 regions were amplified from genomic DNA using the immunoSEQ Assay, a bias-controlled multiplex PCR. Per the original workflow: Nucleated cell counts per sample were estimated from amplification of reference gene primers within the assay. To quantify the absolute abundance of each unique TCRbeta CDR3 rearrangement, sequence reads were collapsed and filtered. Productive Simpson clonality was computed per sample as the square root of Simpson's diversity index over productive rearrangements. What TCRdb holds here is the immuneACCESS table cut down to in-frame rearrangements. Part of the clones is not present; checked against another copy, under half of the missing clones reflect an unresolved V gene, and the others are unexplained. D and trimming were read from the DNA, whereas the V and J calls and clone size are those reported in that table. A total of over 250,000 clones appear in this sample, 80% to 90% of them only once. The ten biggest clones cover roughly 11% of the sample.

The data are from a study of blood T cell repertoires in COVID-19 (dated by TCRdb to between 2020 and 2021). In terms of the full investigation: The collaborator samples originated in the United States, Italy and Spain and spanned the acute and convalescent phases of COVID-19. The material from the prospective study consisted of cDNA or gDNA derived from T cells, B-cell-depleted T cells, or PBMCs. The dataset comprised deeply sampled blood TCRbeta repertoires from subjects exposed to, actively infected with, or recovered from COVID-19. A freely available public database, intended as a resource for researchers studying the immune response to SARS-CoV-2, is where the repertoires were released. Samples came from the ongoing ImmuneRACE study (first 160 participants) plus 1,254 subjects from 6 global collaborators. A de-identified subject ID, COVID-19 status, age in years and sex were almost always included in the sample metadata. Where HLA class I and class II types were available, the types were taken from metadata supplied by the sample provider, not from assay-based typing.

Reading the germline V gene gives CDR1 SGHTA and CDR2 FQGNSA. The CDR3 has 13 amino acids, counting the end cysteine and phenylalanine. Only CDR3 DNA is held: 39 bases, read in frame from base 1. The V and J ends are trimmed by 6 bases and 5 bases, leaving 13 bases between them. Study-wide conclusions, independent of this receptor: The amount of clinical and demographic metadata varied by source and participant and was provided uncurated.

Sequences were obtained from peripheral blood. This TCR was recovered from a woman in her seventies with acute or convalescent COVID-19. This receptor chain uses TRBV7-2 and TRBJ1-2; 6 matching bases give a weak D call of TRBD1. This receptor has the CDR3 CASSPDSQYGYTF. The nucleotide sequence reads TGTGCCAGCAGTCCGGACAGTCAATATGGCTACACCTTC. When the CDR3 is completed using the reference TRBV7-2 and TRBJ1-2 genes on either side, the full variable domain is GAGVSQSPSNKVTEKGKDVELRCDPISGHTALYWYRQSLGQGLEFLIYFQGNSAPDKSGLPSDRFSAERTGGSVSTLTIQRTQQEDSAVYLCASSPDSQYGYTFGSGTRLTVV.